Sequencing of this TCR beta chain was carried out in a study of cytomegalovirus exposure and HLA in healthy donors. Overall study results and limits: Overall, approximately 150 TCR beta chains were annotated as cytomegalovirus-associated. Presence/absence analyses took donor sequencing depth as roughly uniform. It was shown in a later analysis that HLA-associated TCR beta chains were more clonally expanded than other, equally common chains. The authors confirmed in vitro that a few CMV-associated chains were specific for CMV antigens.

The V gene's germline CDR1 is SGHDN and CDR2 FVKESK. V shed 4 bases and J shed 1 base, with 17 bases lying between them. This CDR3 comprises 17 residues. About this clone itself: Its cognate antigen is unknown.

PCR amplification relied on 60 Vbeta primers (plus 13 Jbeta primers). Sequencing was performed with immunoSEQ multiplex PCR; in TCRdb, only in-frame clones are kept and a portion is missing. Of 100,000 to 150,000 clones listed, around 82% are singletons. The sequence came from a woman in her thirties or forties in good health and CMV-seropositive. This sequence joins TRBV14 and TRBJ1-3; D is unresolved. Sample: PBMCs. In DNA form, the CDR3 reads TGTGCCAGCAGCCTACGGACTTCTATCCTTTCTGGAAACACCATATATTTT. Amino acid sequence: CASSLRTSILSGNTIYF. Full variable domain (rest looked up from reference TRBV14 and TRBJ1-3): EAGVTQFPSHSVIEKGQTVTLRCDPISGHDNLYWYRRVMGKEIKFLLHFVKESKQDESGMPNNRFLAERTGGTYSTLKVQPAELEDSGVYFCASSLRTSILSGNTIYFGEGSWLTVV.